These T cell receptor beta chains were read from a single sample in a study of T cell repertoires in cytomegalovirus infection. A single record per CDR3 protein comes from TCRdb applying MiXCR to the reads. This sample yields some 320,000 distinct CDR3 sequences, of which more than 9% are seen a single time; around 4.5% belongs to the top ten. Sequencing was carried out using PBMCs. These receptors all come from a human donor in good health (CMV status not recorded). Some clones in this sample may be carry-over from other donors' samples. CDR3s include the opening cysteine and the closing phenylalanine or tryptophan. A D gene is named only where the DNA matches it firmly. The listing skips clone size in some rows; elsewhere it reads once, few, many or a size class.

d_call clone_size j_call v_call cdr3_nt cdr3_aa
- - TRBJ1-2 TRBV3-1 TGTGCCAGCAGCCCTTTGGGGACTAACTATGGCTACACCTTC CASSPLGTNYGYTF
- many TRBJ1-6 TRBV11-2 TGTGCCAGCAGCTTGGCCGGGAGGCAGGATTCACCCCTCCACTTT CASSLAGRQDSPLHF
- many TRBJ1-1 TRBV7-2 TGTGCCAGCAGCTTCCTATCAGGGGCCACTGAAGCTTTCTTT CASSFLSGATEAFF
TRBD1 - TRBJ2-3 TRBV4-3 TGCGCCAGCAGCCAAGATCACAGGGGGCGTTGGACAGATACGCAGTATTTT CASSQDHRGRWTDTQYF
- few TRBJ2-1 TRBV7-9 TGTGCCAGCAGCTTAGGGGACTTTGGGGTGCAGTTCTTC CASSLGDFGVQFF
- - TRBJ1-2 TRBV25-1 TGTGCCAGCAGTGAAAACGGGTATGGCTACACCTTC CASSENGYGYTF
- many TRBJ2-1 TRBV7-6 TGTGCCAGCAGCTTACGACCCCTGGACGGAGCAACAAATTTCAATGAGCAGTTCTTC CASSLRPLDGATNFNEQFF
- many TRBJ1-3 TRBV12-3/TRBV12-4 TGTGCCAGCAGCCCTAGGGCCACGAGATCTGGAAACACCATATATTTT CASSPRATRSGNTIYF
TRBD2 many TRBJ2-7 TRBV7-2 TGTGCCAGCAGCTTCCCCCCTAGCGGGGGAGGGTACGAGCAGTACTTC CASSFPPSGGGYEQYF
TRBD1 - TRBJ2-7 TRBV30 TGTGCCTGTATCTACAGGGGGGTCTACGAGCAGTACTTC CACIYRGVYEQYF
- many TRBJ1-5 TRBV7-6 TGTGCCAGCAGCTTAGGGGGCCGAGGGAGCAATCAGCCCCAGCATTTT CASSLGGRGSNQPQHF
- once TRBJ2-7 TRBV29-1 TGCAGCGTTGCAGGCGTTTCCTACGAGCAGTACTTC CSVAGVSYEQYF
- - TRBJ1-1 TRBV19 TGTGCCAGTAACCAGAACACTGAAGCTTTCTTT CASNQNTEAFF
- few TRBJ1-2 TRBV12-3/TRBV12-4 TGTGCCAGCAATCATAATGGCTACACCTTC CASNHNGYTF
- many TRBJ1-5 TRBV4-2 TGTGCCAGCAGCCACTCTCCGTCCTCAAGACCGGTCTGTCAGCCCCAGCATTTT CASSHSPSSRPVCQPQHF
- - TRBJ1-1 TRBV15 TGTGCCACCAGCAGAGAGGGCGGGCGGTCTGAAGCTTTCTTT CATSREGGRSEAFF
- - TRBJ2-2 TRBV12-3/TRBV12-4 TGTGCCAGCAGTCCCTCCGGGTACAGGGACACCGGGGAGCTGTTTTTT CASSPSGYRDTGELFF
- - TRBJ2-2 TRBV20-1 TGCAGTGCTAGTTGGGGTACCGGGGAGCTGTTTTTT CSASWGTGELFF
- many TRBJ2-5 TRBV11-2 TGTGCCAGCAGCTTAGATAACCCAGGGTTAGGCCAAGAGACCCAGTACTTC CASSLDNPGLGQETQYF
TRBD1 few TRBJ1-2 TRBV28 TGTGCCAGCAGTTCCGGAGGGACAGCGGCCAGCTATGGCTACACCTTC CASSSGGTAASYGYTF
- few TRBJ2-5 TRBV6-2/TRBV6-3 TGTGCCAGCAGTAGGGGACAAGATCAAGAGACCCAGTACTTC CASSRGQDQETQYF
- few TRBJ2-3 TRBV11-2 TGTGCCAGCAGCTCCCTCCTAAAGGGACCCGCTACGCAGTATTTT CASSSLLKGPATQYF
TRBD1 many TRBJ1-1 TRBV6-2/TRBV6-3 TGTGCCAGCAGTCACCCGGGACAGAGCCTGAACACTGAAGCTTTCTTT CASSHPGQSLNTEAFF
- - TRBJ1-4 TRBV4-1 TGCGCCAGCAGCCAGGTAACCCGGACAGTCGGAGGTGAAAAACTGTTTTTT CASSQVTRTVGGEKLFF